This section outlines one T cell receptor beta chain sequence together with its context. Its antigen is still unknown. The sample belongs to a study of T cells in Graves' hyperthyroidism and ophthalmopathy. Study results and caveats: The model predicted ophthalmopathy a median approximately 6.3 months before onset.

Active moderate-to-severe ophthalmopathy, Clinical Activity Score at least 3, NOSPECS at least 4, under 3 months' duration. The study excluded patients with uncontrolled infection, other autoimmune disease, pregnancy or lactation. Researchers amplified the TCR beta CDR3 regions from RNA transcripts. First-round RT-PCR with HTBI primers amplified the TCR CDR3 region. TCRdb re-analysed the multiplex PCR reads in MiXCR, keeping a single row per CDR3 protein. The top ten clones hold roughly 20% of a sample with more than 350,000 distinct CDR3 sequences, approximately 14% of them seen once. The V segment lost 3 bases and the J segment 4 bases; nucleotides outside the gene matches: 1. The V gene's germline CDR1 is SGDLS and CDR2 YYNGEE. This CDR3 contains 14 residues.

This clonotype was sampled from a woman between 55 and 75 years old with Graves' ophthalmopathy. The gene calls are TRBV9 and TRBJ2-2; TRBD1 agrees at 9 bases. The sequenced material came from blood. As DNA, the CDR3 is TGTGCCAGCAGCGAGACAGGGGGCACCGGGGAGCTGTTTTTT. It specifies CASSETGGTGELFF.